This is a list of T cell receptor beta chains from one sample in a study of regulatory T cells in long-lasting Graves disease. TCRdb used MiXCR to reprocess the multiplex PCR reads, holding one entry per CDR3 protein. Here the sample spans about 310,000 distinct CDR3 sequences, 20% to 25% being singletons. The specimen was peripheral blood mononuclear cells (PBMCs), collected when the disease was refractory, from a patient treated with antithyroid drugs. These receptors were obtained from a female donor with Graves disease. Each CDR3 is given with its conserved first and last residue. The order of the fields is V gene, D gene, J gene, clone size, CDR3 protein, CDR3 DNA. The D gene is left open where the match is weak. The size field is filled for only some rows; it gives once, few, many or a size class.

>TRBV12-3/TRBV12-4|NA|TRBJ2-4|NA
CASSPALGFKNIQYF
TGTGCCAGCAGCCCTGCCCTAGGTTTCAAAAACATTCAGTACTTC
>TRBV10-3|TRBD2|TRBJ2-7|NA
CAIAASGPYEQYF
TGTGCCATCGCGGCTAGCGGCCCCTACGAGCAGTACTTC
>TRBV25-1|NA|TRBJ2-7|NA
CASSPKPFGKQYF
TGTGCCAGCAGTCCTAAACCTTTCGGGAAGCAGTACTTC
>TRBV2|NA|TRBJ2-5|many
CAIEGADKETQYF
TGTGCCATTGAAGGAGCGGACAAAGAGACCCAGTACTTC
>TRBV7-2|NA|TRBJ2-5|many
CASSLFGTGETQYF
TGTGCCAGCAGCTTGTTCGGGACGGGAGAGACCCAGTACTTC
>TRBV9|NA|TRBJ1-1|NA
CASSVGSGNTEAFF
TGTGCCAGCAGCGTAGGCTCGGGGAACACTGAAGCTTTCTTT
>TRBV7-9|TRBD1|TRBJ2-7|NA
CASSFGLGTGGNEQYF
TGTGCCAGCAGCTTCGGGCTCGGGACAGGGGGTAACGAGCAGTACTTC
>TRBV28|TRBD2|TRBJ2-2|many
CASSPGLAGAAGELFF
TGTGCCAGCAGCCCGGGACTAGCGGGAGCGGCCGGGGAGCTGTTTTTT
>TRBV28|NA|TRBJ1-5|NA
CASSEVRQPQHF
TGTGCCAGCAGTGAGGTCCGTCAGCCCCAGCATTTT
>TRBV29-1|NA|TRBJ2-7|NA
CSAATWRGYEQYF
TGCAGCGCCGCAACCTGGCGGGGCTACGAGCAGTACTTC
>TRBV15|TRBD1|TRBJ1-1|few
CATSLTGVHAFF
TGTGCCACCAGCTTAACAGGGGTTCACGCTTTCTTT
>TRBV7-2|TRBD1|TRBJ2-7|many
CASSSTGGLRVQYF
TGTGCCAGCAGCTCAACAGGGGGCCTACGGGTGCAGTACTTC
>TRBV2|NA|TRBJ2-7|few
CASSFDNLSEQYF
TGTGCCAGCAGTTTTGATAACCTCAGCGAGCAGTACTTC
>TRBV7-2|TRBD1|TRBJ2-7|few
CASNLGQGVNYEQYF
TGTGCCAGCAACCTGGGACAGGGGGTGAACTACGAGCAGTACTTC
>TRBV18|TRBD1|TRBJ2-1|NA
CASSPDRDEQFF
TGTGCCAGCTCCCCTGACAGGGATGAGCAGTTCTTC
>TRBV5-1|NA|TRBJ2-7|NA
CASSLEPGETYEQYF
TGCGCCAGCAGCTTGGAGCCGGGGGAGACCTACGAGCAGTACTTC
>TRBV6-5|TRBD1|TRBJ1-1|many
CASSYVRDRGRAFF
TGTGCCAGCAGTTATGTCCGGGACAGGGGGAGAGCTTTCTTT
>TRBV12-3/TRBV12-4|NA|TRBJ2-3|NA
CASSLVPTDTQYF
TGTGCCAGCAGTTTAGTTCCCACAGATACGCAGTATTTT
>TRBV28|TRBD1|TRBJ2-7|NA
CASSLGGQGAVGAYEQYF
TGTGCCAGCAGTTTAGGGGGACAGGGGGCCGTTGGGGCCTATGAGCAGTACTTC
>TRBV20-1|TRBD1|TRBJ1-1|many
CSARLSGTGNTEAFF
TGCAGTGCCCGACTTTCCGGGACAGGGAACACTGAAGCTTTCTTT
>TRBV3-1|NA|TRBJ1-1|many
CASSRGSGTTNTEAFF
TGTGCCAGCAGCCGTGGGTCCGGGACAACGAACACTGAAGCTTTCTTT
>TRBV9|NA|TRBJ1-1|few
CASSVGDGGTEAFF
TGTGCCAGCAGCGTAGGAGACGGGGGCACTGAAGCTTTCTTT
>TRBV7-2|TRBD1|TRBJ1-2|many
CASSQDRGARGYTF
TGTGCCAGCAGCCAAGACAGGGGTGCGAGGGGCTACACCTTC
>TRBV3-1|NA|TRBJ1-6|few
CASSQEVQDSPLHF
TGTGCCAGCAGCCAAGAGGTCCAGGATTCACCCCTCCACTTT
>TRBV5-5|NA|TRBJ1-3|NA
CASSLEPGRRSGNTIYF
TGTGCCAGCAGCTTGGAACCGGGACGTCGCTCTGGAAACACCATATATTTT
>TRBV7-2|NA|TRBJ1-4|many
CASSPLAGYNEKLFF
TGTGCCAGCAGCCCACTAGCGGGATACAATGAAAAACTGTTTTTT
>TRBV7-3|TRBD1|TRBJ1-3|few
CASSLEPGQGTNTIYF
TGTGCCAGCAGCCTGGAACCGGGACAGGGGACAAACACCATATATTTT
>TRBV2|NA|TRBJ1-2|many
CASSEHLGGYTF
TGTGCCAGCAGTGAGCATCTGGGGGGCTACACCTTC
>TRBV6-1|NA|TRBJ2-5|NA
CASSGLGTQYF
TGTGCCAGCAGTGGCCTTGGGACCCAGTACTTC
>TRBV5-1|TRBD2|TRBJ2-5|NA
CASSRSGRARIDQETQYF
TGCGCCAGCAGCCGGAGCGGGAGGGCCCGAATAGACCAAGAGACCCAGTACTTC
>TRBV2|NA|TRBJ1-1|NA
CADSEGRAEAFF
TGTGCCGACTCGGAGGGCCGGGCTGAAGCTTTCTTT
>TRBV12-3/TRBV12-4|NA|TRBJ1-5|many
CASSLQLMGYQPQHF
TGTGCCAGCAGTTTACAGCTGATGGGCTATCAGCCCCAGCATTTT
>TRBV4-1|NA|TRBJ1-2|NA
CASSQDQGLSSGYTF
TGCGCCAGCAGCCAAGATCAGGGACTCTCGAGTGGCTACACCTTC
>TRBV28|NA|TRBJ2-2|many
CASSPLVTGELFF
TGTGCCAGCAGCCCCCTGGTCACCGGGGAGCTGTTTTTT
>TRBV7-9|NA|TRBJ2-5|few
CANTPLEAGRTETQYF
TGTGCCAACACCCCCTTGGAGGCGGGCCGCACAGAGACCCAGTACTTC
>TRBV7-2|TRBD1|TRBJ1-2|NA
CASSFGAGGSGYTF
TGTGCCAGCAGCTTTGGGGCAGGGGGCAGTGGCTACACCTTC
>TRBV6-1|NA|TRBJ2-3|NA
CASQASGTDTQYF
TGTGCCTCCCAGGCTAGCGGCACAGATACGCAGTATTTT
>TRBV28|NA|TRBJ2-7|many
CASSRLSYEQYF
TGTGCCAGCAGTAGATTGTCCTACGAGCAGTACTTC
>TRBV19|TRBD1|TRBJ1-1|NA
CACRGQGAIGAFF
TGTGCCTGCAGGGGACAGGGGGCGATTGGAGCTTTCTTT
>TRBV29-1|NA|TRBJ2-7|few
CSVGRTSYEQYF
TGCAGCGTCGGACGGACATCCTACGAGCAGTACTTC
>TRBV27|TRBD1|TRBJ1-2|many
CASSRTGLDGYTF
TGTGCCAGCAGTCGGACAGGGTTGGATGGCTACACCTTC
>TRBV6-2/TRBV6-3|TRBD2|TRBJ2-2|few
CATDRRGLAVAGELFF
TGTGCCACCGACCGCAGGGGACTAGCTGTGGCTGGGGAGCTGTTTTTT
>TRBV28|NA|TRBJ1-5|few
CASSVGTHYSNQPQHF
TGTGCCAGCAGTGTCGGTACTCACTATAGCAATCAGCCCCAGCATTTT
>TRBV19|TRBD2|TRBJ2-4|NA
CASTKSPSGTTKNIQYF
TGTGCCAGTACGAAGTCTCCTAGCGGGACGACCAAAAACATTCAGTACTTC
>TRBV30|TRBD1|TRBJ1-2|many
CAWVTGTGFGYTF
TGTGCCTGGGTTACCGGGACAGGGTTTGGCTACACCTTC
>TRBV5-4|TRBD2|TRBJ2-2|many
CASSGPSGYTGELFF
TGTGCCAGCAGCGGTCCTAGCGGGTACACCGGGGAGCTGTTTTTT
>TRBV6-5|NA|TRBJ1-6|NA
CASSYDGLYRSPLHF
TGTGCCAGCAGTTATGATGGACTATACCGTTCACCCCTCCACTTT
>TRBV20-1|TRBD2|TRBJ2-7|NA
CSVAGVPIYEQYF
TGCAGTGTAGCGGGGGTGCCGATTTACGAGCAGTACTTC
>TRBV6-1|TRBD2|TRBJ2-4|few
CASRREGYIQYF
TGTGCCAGCAGGAGGGAGGGCTACATTCAGTACTTC
>TRBV5-1|NA|TRBJ2-2|few
CATTSRVTGELFF
TGCGCCACCACCAGCCGGGTTACCGGGGAGCTGTTTTTT
>TRBV2|NA|TRBJ1-3|few
CASSEIGGSGNTIYF
TGTGCCAGCAGTGAAATCGGGGGCTCTGGAAACACCATATATTTT
>TRBV18|NA|TRBJ1-5|NA
CASSEDMTGGPQHF
TGTGCCAGCTCGGAAGATATGACAGGCGGGCCCCAGCATTTT